This TCR beta chain derives from a study of CD4 T cells in relation to SARS-CoV-2 and coronaviruses. With 4 bases clipped from V and 8 bases from J, the junction kept 9 bases outside the gene matches. CDR1 and CDR2 from the germline V gene are SGHRS and YFSETQ. The CDR3 extends over 15 amino acids. TCRdb's copy holds only in-frame clones and misses some; the assay was immunoSEQ multiplex PCR. The table includes 55,000 to 70,000 clones, more than 85% detected once. The unexposed donors gave CD4+ T cells in about 2010-2019, prior to COVID-19. The sequence came from a human donor in good health. The V call is TRBV5-1, the J call TRBJ2-1, with 10 nucleotides matching TRBD2. The sample consisted of naive CD4+ T cells from PBMCs. Described subset: naive CD4+ T cells isolated by negative enrichment. CDR3 sequence: CASSPTAGGLDEQFF. DNA of the CDR3: TGCGCCAGCAGCCCGACAGCGGGAGGGCTCGATGAGCAGTTCTTC.